This TCR beta chain was documented in a study of T cell changes during pregnancy in multiple sclerosis. TCRdb's table, derived via immunoSEQ multiplex PCR, lists solely in-frame clones and lacks some. In the table there are approximately 65,000 clones, roughly 92% of which are singletons. The germline gives CDR1 MGHDK, CDR2 SYGVNS. The germline V and J ends were trimmed by 6 bases and 0 bases, with 14 bases remaining between them. The CDR3 runs 15 residues. The sample was CD8+ T cells from peripheral blood mononuclear cells, taken in the third trimester of pregnancy. The chain couples TRBV25-1 to TRBJ1-1; tentative D call: TRBD1 (5 bases). This TCR came from a female donor in good health, enrolled as a control in a pregnancy study. As DNA, the CDR3 is TGTGCCAGCAGACCGGGGGGGAGGGTGAACACTGAAGCTTTCTTT. Protein product: CASRPGGRVNTEAFF.